These 26 T cell receptor beta chains were sequenced from one sample in a study of blood T cell repertoires in COVID-19. Measured with immunoSEQ multiplex PCR; TCRdb has only the in-frame clones, and not every one. There are 240,000 or so clones in the sample; about nine tenths occur only once, and 6.2% lies in the top ten. Sequencing was done on a sample of peripheral blood. The receptors derive from a man aged 60 to 75 with acute or convalescent COVID-19.

The rearrangement uses TRBV27 and TRBJ2-2; 9 bases align to TRBD1. Germline assignment: CDR1 MNHEY and CDR2 SMNVEV (reference sequence). V gave up 4 bases and J gave up 4 bases; unmatched junction bases: 13. The CDR3 has 18 residues. This CDR3 is CASSSGTGIIWGTGELFF. DNA of the CDR3: TGTGCCAGCAGTTCCGGGACAGGGATCATATGGGGCACCGGGGAGCTGTTTTTT.

The chain uses TRBV4-2 and TRBJ2-3; D is perhaps TRBD2 (6 bases). The V gene lost 1 base and the J gene lost 1 base, with 9 bases spanning the gap. Germline lookup yields CDR1 LGHNA and CDR2 YNFKEQ. The CDR3 contains 15 residues. The CDR3 spells CASSQGRDGTDTQYF. The DNA for the CDR3 is TGTGCCAGCAGCCAAGGGCGGGACGGCACAGATACGCAGTATTTT.

This clone was counted once. The J gene is TRBJ1-2, the V gene TRBV4-2; D might be TRBD1 (6 bases). There are 15 residues in the CDR3. Trimming left V 3 bases short and J 1 base short, with 12 bases between. Germline values: CDR1 LGHNA, CDR2 YNFKEQ. Here the CDR3 reads CASSQEDSNNYGYTF. The DNA of the CDR3 is TGTGCCAGCAGCCAGGAGGACAGTAATAACTATGGCTACACCTTC.

The chain joins TRBV27 to TRBJ1-5, with D perhaps matching TRBD1 (5 bases). V lost 0 bases and J lost 5, with 11 bases in between. From germline, CDR1 is MNHEY and CDR2 SMNVEV (reference sequence). This CDR3 contains 15 residues. The DNA of the CDR3 is TGTGCCAGCAGTTTATCGTGGCAGGGCTATCAGCCCCAGCATTTT. Its translation is CASSLSWQGYQPQHF.

This chain joins TRBV5-5 and TRBJ1-1, with TRBD1 matching over 8 bases. V gave up 5 bases and J gave up 6 bases; unmatched junction bases: 9. The CDR3 runs 14 residues. Germline V lookup: CDR1 SGHKS, CDR2 YYEKEE (reference sequence). This CDR3 is CASSRGQEGPEAFF. In DNA, the CDR3 is TGTGCCAGCAGTAGGGGACAGGAAGGACCTGAAGCTTTCTTT.

Points on this clone: Relative to the germline gene, one junction end is altered; a read error may explain this. The chain is built from TRBV7-7 and TRBJ2-3, with TRBD1 matching 7 bases. The CDR3 has 15 residues. From germline, CDR1 is SSHAT and CDR2 FNYEAQ (reference sequence). This CDR3 reads CASSLGQAITDTQYF. Written as DNA, the CDR3 is TGTGCTAGCAGCTTAGGACAGGCCATCACAGATACGCAGTATTTT. The variable domain in full, completed from reference TRBV7-7 and TRBJ2-3, reads GAGVSQSPRYKVTKRGQDVTLRCDPISSHATLYWYQQALGQGPEFLTYFNYEAQPDKSGLPSDRFSAERPEGSISTLTIQRTEQRDSAMYRCASSLGQAITDTQYFGPGTRLTVL.

This sequence joins TRBV9 and TRBJ2-7; D is possibly TRBD1 (7 bases). V was cut by 0 bases and J by 3 bases, with 16 bases left in between. Germline CDR1 and CDR2: SGDLS and YYNGEE. The CDR3 contains 16 residues. The CDR3 spells CASSVGAEGAGYEQYF. CDR3 coding DNA: TGTGCCAGCAGCGTAGGGGCGGAGGGGGCCGGCTACGAGCAGTACTTC.

The chain is built from TRBV9 and TRBJ2-1; D is possibly TRBD2 (6 bases). Trimming left V 0 bases short and J 0 bases short, with 13 bases between. CDR3 length equals 17 residues. The germline V gene has CDR1 SGDLS and CDR2 YYNGEE. This chain's CDR3 is CASSVAVGAGSYNEQFF. The CDR3 DNA reads TGTGCCAGCAGCGTAGCTGTAGGAGCGGGCTCCTACAATGAGCAGTTCTTC.

The V and J genes are TRBV6-6 and TRBJ2-7; a possible D gene is TRBD2 (5 bases). V was pared by 5 bases and J by 2 bases, with 16 bases between. CDR1 is MNHNY, CDR2 SVGAGI, per germline (reference sequence). The CDR3 is 15 residues long. The CDR3 bases are TGTGCCAGCAGTGGACGACCCCTGGAGGCCTACGAGCAGTACTTC. It yields the protein CASSGRPLEAYEQYF.

The chain uses TRBV29-1 and TRBJ2-3; 7 bases line up with TRBD1. CDR1 SQVTM and CDR2 ANQGSEA come from the germline V gene. Trimming cost V 7 bases and J 3 bases; bases outside gene matches: 7. The CDR3 consists of 13 residues. CDR3 DNA: TGCAGCGGACGACAGGGAGAGACAGATACGCAGTATTTT. Amino acids: CSGRQGETDTQYF.

The V and J genes are TRBV4-2 and TRBJ1-1; D not resolved. The V end lost 1 base, the J end lost 2 bases, and 11 bases lay between the germline ends. This CDR3 contains 15 residues. The germline V gene encodes CDR1 LGHNA and CDR2 YNFKEQ. CDR3 amino acids: CASSQVEEVNTEAFF. The CDR3 bases are TGTGCCAGCAGCCAAGTAGAAGAGGTTAACACTGAAGCTTTCTTT.

The chain has TRBV19 and TRBJ1-3; D uncertain. Germline V lookup: CDR1 LNHDA, CDR2 SQIVND (reference sequence). Trimming took 6 bases from V and 0 from J, leaving 9 bases between them. The CDR3 extends over 14 amino acids. The chain's CDR3 is CASRVGSSGNTIYF. In nucleotides, the CDR3 is TGTGCCAGTAGAGTCGGGAGCTCTGGAAACACCATATATTTT. The entire variable domain, with the rest obtained from reference TRBV19 and TRBJ1-3, is as follows: DGGITQSPKYLFRKEGQNVTLSCEQNLNHDAMYWYRQDPGQGLRLIYYSQIVNDFQKGDIAEGYSVSREKKESFPLTVTSAQKNPTAFYLCASRVGSSGNTIYFGEGSWLTVV.

The V call is TRBV21-1, the J call TRBJ1-1; no DNA check was done on the table's D call, TRBD1. TRBV21-1 is tagged as a pseudogene. The CDR3 covers 16 residues. The CDR3 DNA reads TGTGCCAGCAGCACCTTACAGGACGATACCTACACTGAAGCTTTCTTT. Translated, it gives CASSTLQDDTYTEAFF.

This clone occurred once. This chain links TRBV3-1 (or the pseudogene TRBV3-2) with TRBJ1-5; a weak D match, TRBD1 (5 bases). The CDR3 loop spans 15 amino acids. Germline CDR1 reads LGHDT; CDR2 reads YNNKEL (reference sequence). V gave up 4 bases and J gave up 6 bases, with 16 bases separating them. DNA of the CDR3: TGTGCCAGCAGCCCCGGGCAGGGAAGGGTTCAGCCCCAGCATTTT. It yields the protein CASSPGQGRVQPQHF.

This chain connects TRBV24-1 to TRBJ2-1; 12 bases align to TRBD2. Germline V CDR1 and CDR2: KGHDR, SFDVKD. The V and J ends lost 0 bases and 8 bases, in that order; junction bases with no gene match: 13. The CDR3 length is 19 residues. The chain's CDR3 is CATSDLEGTSGPARYEQFF. The CDR3 DNA sequence: TGTGCCACCAGTGATTTGGAAGGGACTAGCGGGCCTGCGAGATATGAGCAGTTCTTC.

The genes are TRBV10-3 and TRBJ2-1, with D possibly TRBD2 on 6 matching bases. V was cut by 4 bases and J by 3 bases, with 16 bases left in between. The germline gives CDR1 ENHRY, CDR2 SYGVKD. The length of the CDR3 is 16 residues. CDR3 coding DNA: TGTGCCATCAGTGCTTACGCGGGACGGGGCTACAATGAGCAGTTCTTC. As protein: CAISAYAGRGYNEQFF.

This CDR3 is CASSLQGTDTQYF. The CDR3 region has the DNA TGTGCCAGCAGCTTGCAGGGCACAGATACGCAGTATTTT. The J gene is TRBJ2-3, the V gene TRBV5-5; no firm D call. Trimming left V 1 base short and J 1 base short, with 4 bases between. The CDR3 spans 13 residues. Germline values: CDR1 SGHKS, CDR2 YYEKEE (reference sequence).

This chain links TRBV7-8 with TRBJ2-7, with 11 bases that match TRBD1. The CDR3 contains 15 residues. V was pared by 5 bases and J by 2 bases, with 5 bases of the junction left unmatched. Germline-derived CDR1 and CDR2 are SGHVS and FQNEAQ. Written as DNA, the CDR3 is TGTGCCAGCAGCCCAGGGGGACAGGGGGCCTACGAGCAGTACTTC. It encodes CASSPGGQGAYEQYF. The variable domain in full, completed from reference TRBV7-8 and TRBJ2-7, reads GAGVSQSPRYKVAKRGQDVALRCDPISGHVSLFWYQQALGQGPEFLTYFQNEAQLDKSGLPSDRFFAERPEGSVSTLKIQRTQQEDSAVYLCASSPGGQGAYEQYFGPGTRLTVT.

V is TRBV6-5 and J is TRBJ1-5; TRBD1 aligns across 11 bases. Looked up from germline, CDR1 is MNHEY and CDR2 is SVGAGI. The CDR3 has 15 amino acids. Losses at the gene ends were 10 bases for V and 6 bases for J; bases not matched to a gene: 11. The CDR3 nucleotides are TGTGCCACCGCAATGGACAGGGGGCTAAGTCAGCCCCAGCATTTT. It translates to CATAMDRGLSQPQHF.

This clone was seen only a few times. The chain joins TRBV7-9 to TRBJ1-4; 9 bases fit TRBD1. CDR1 and CDR2 (germline): SEHNR, FQNEAQ (reference sequence). CDR3 size: 19 residues. With V trimmed by 5 bases and J by 0 bases, 13 bases remained unmatched. In DNA, the CDR3 is TGTGCCAGCAGCCTGGGCCCGCTACAGGGGGCGCCAACTAATGAAAAACTGTTTTTT. It translates to CASSLGPLQGAPTNEKLFF.

This CDR3 reads CASSLDGTGGAKTQYF. In nucleotides, the CDR3 is TGTGCCAGCAGCTTAGACGGGACAGGGGGCGCAAAGACCCAGTACTTC. The V gene is TRBV7-3, the J gene TRBJ2-5, with TRBD1 matching over 12 bases. V was pared by 2 bases and J by 6 bases, with 7 bases of the junction left unmatched. Germline values: CDR1 SGHTA, CDR2 FQGTGA. The CDR3 loop spans 16 amino acids.

The gene calls are TRBV28 and TRBJ1-5; D gene unclear. V was trimmed by 5 bases and J by 7 bases, leaving 24 bases between them. The CDR3 contains 17 residues. The V gene's germline CDR1 is MDHEN and CDR2 SYDVKM. Here the CDR3 reads CASSPDSSRAPDQPQHF. For the CDR3, the DNA is TGTGCCAGCAGTCCGGACTCCTCAAGGGCCCCCGACCAGCCCCAGCATTTT.

The CDR3 DNA sequence: TGTGCCAGCAGTGAACAGGGTAATTCACCCCTCCACTTT. Amino acid sequence: CASSEQGNSPLHF. The chain uses TRBV2 and TRBJ1-6; maybe TRBD1 (5 bases). CDR1 and CDR2 from the germline V gene are SNHLY and FYNNEI. The CDR3 is made up of 13 amino acids. V lost 2 bases to trimming and J lost 6 bases, with 5 bases between them.

The V gene is TRBV5-3, the J gene TRBJ2-1; 14 nucleotides match TRBD2. TRBV5-3 counts as an open reading frame of uncertain function. Germline trimming cut 0 bases from V and 0 bases from J; bases unmatched to any gene: 14. CDR3 length: 22 residues. CDR3 loop: CARSLDPGTSGSPQSSYNEQFF. The DNA for the CDR3 is TGTGCCAGAAGCTTGGATCCAGGGACTAGCGGGAGCCCTCAAAGCTCCTACAATGAGCAGTTCTTC.

The chain is built from TRBV5-1 and TRBJ2-2; D is unclear. Germline CDR1 SGHRS, CDR2 YFSETQ. CDR3 size: 16 residues. The germline V and J ends were trimmed by 1 base and 6 bases, with 16 bases remaining between them. Here the CDR3 DNA reads TGCGCCAGCAGCTTGACCGTAACAGCCGTGGCCGGGGAGCTGTTTTTT. This gives the protein CASSLTVTAVAGELFF. Drawing the rest from reference TRBV5-1 and TRBJ2-2, the complete variable domain is KAGVTQTPRYLIKTRGQQVTLSCSPISGHRSVSWYQQTPGQGLQFLFEYFSETQRNKGNFPGRFSGRQFSNSRSEMNVSTLELGDSALYLCASSLTVTAVAGELFFGEGSRLTVL.

The chain carries TRBV18 and TRBJ2-1, with D maybe TRBD1 (6 bases). The CDR3 totals 15 residues. V lost 3 bases, J lost 5 bases, and 14 bases lay in between. Germline CDR1 reads KGHSH; CDR2 reads LQKENI. The CDR3: CASSPSGAPNNEQFF. For the CDR3, the DNA is TGTGCCAGCTCACCGTCAGGGGCCCCCAACAATGAGCAGTTCTTC.